These 18 T cell receptor beta chains were sequenced from one sample in a study of blood T cell repertoires in COVID-19. Generated by immunoSEQ multiplex PCR, the TCRdb table keeps only in-frame clones and is missing some. The sample gives about 300,000 clones, 85% of which show up once; approximately 12% is in the top ten. Sequencing was done on a sample of peripheral blood. These receptors all stem from a human donor in a cohort sampled during active COVID-19.

The V gene is TRBV6-5, the J gene TRBJ2-2, with 9 bases aligning to TRBD2. The CDR3 loop spans 15 amino acids. J was trimmed by 4 bases and V by 2 bases; bases with no gene match: 2. Germline CDR1 is MNHEY and CDR2 is SVGAGI. CDR3 coding DNA: TGTGCCAGCAGTTACGAGACTAGCGGCACCGGGGAGCTGTTTTTT. It encodes CASSYETSGTGELFF.

This rearrangement joins TRBV7-2 to TRBJ2-5, with 8 bases lining up with TRBD1. The CDR3 extends over 14 amino acids. Germline CDR1 and CDR2: SGHTA and FQGNSA. V shed 3 bases and J 1 base; nucleotides not matched to a gene: 1. CDR3 sequence: CASSFGQGQETQYF. In DNA, the CDR3 is TGTGCCAGCAGCTTCGGACAGGGCCAAGAGACCCAGTACTTC.

V usage is TRBV7-6 and J usage is TRBJ2-1; maybe TRBD2 (6 bases). The V gene lost 5 bases and the J gene lost 2 bases, with 13 bases spanning the gap. Germline CDR1 is SGHVS and CDR2 is FNYEAQ. CDR3 length: 15 residues. In nucleotides, the CDR3 is TGTGCCAGCAGCCCAGGCAGCGGGCCCTACAATGAGCAGTTCTTC. Amino acids: CASSPGSGPYNEQFF.

The rearrangement joins TRBV5-1 to TRBJ2-6; 11 nucleotides line up with TRBD2. V dropped 3 bases and J dropped 0; count of bases not matched to a gene: 11. This CDR3 contains 20 residues. The germline V gene has CDR1 SGHRS and CDR2 YFSETQ. The DNA of the CDR3 is TGCGCCAGCAGCTATACCCCGGGACTAGCGGATCCCTCTGGGGCCAACGTCCTGACTTTC. Residues: CASSYTPGLADPSGANVLTF.

This clone was detected many times. This chain uses TRBV28 with TRBJ1-6; D is undetermined. The length of the CDR3 is 16 residues. CDR1 and CDR2 from the germline V gene are MDHEN and SYDVKM. V lost 6 bases and J 6 bases, leaving 18 bases between the germline ends. CDR3 sequence reads: CASRLRGGTLNSPLHF. CDR3 DNA sequence: TGTGCCAGCAGGCTCCGAGGAGGCACACTTAATTCACCCCTCCACTTT.

The gene calls are TRBV5-1 and TRBJ1-1; D ambiguous. Germline V gene lookup returns CDR1 SGHRS and CDR2 YFSETQ. The CDR3 has 13 residues. The V end was cut by 5 bases, the J end by 1 base, with 9 bases between. CDR3 sequence (DNA): TGCGCCAGCAGTCAAGCTTCGAACACTGAAGCTTTCTTT. The encoded protein is CASSQASNTEAFF.

The J gene is TRBJ2-3, the V gene TRBV6-5, with 9 bases lining up with TRBD1. This CDR3 is 14 amino acids long. V lost 6 bases, J lost 6 bases, and 7 bases stayed unmatched. Germline CDR1 is MNHEY and CDR2 is SVGAGI. CDR3 coding DNA: TGTGCCAGCAGACGGGACAGGGTGTCTGATACGCAGTATTTT. The encoded protein is CASRRDRVSDTQYF.

As DNA, the CDR3 is TGTGCCAGCCGAATAGAGACTGGGGCCAACGTCCTGACTTTC. Residues: CASRIETGANVLTF. This rearrangement joins TRBV18 to TRBJ2-6; D not certain. V was pared by 8 bases and J by 2 bases, with 10 bases between. The CDR3 is 14 residues long. Germline-derived CDR1 and CDR2 are KGHSH and LQKENI. The entire variable domain, with the rest obtained from reference TRBV18 and TRBJ2-6, is as follows: NAGVMQNPRHLVRRRGQEARLRCSPMKGHSHVYWYRQLPEEGLKFMVYLQKENIIDESGMPKERFSAEFPKEGPSILRIQQVVRGDSAAYFCASRIETGANVLTFGAGSRLTVL.

The V gene is TRBV14, the J gene TRBJ1-3; maybe TRBD1 (6 bases). Germline CDR1 and CDR2: SGHDN and FVKESK. Trimming pared 4 bases from V and 4 bases from J, leaving 14 bases between. This CDR3 has 15 residues. The CDR3: CASSPQGTTGNTIYF. CDR3 bases: TGTGCCAGCAGCCCTCAAGGGACAACCGGAAACACCATATATTTT.

This rearrangement joins TRBV30 to TRBJ1-2; D possibly corresponds to TRBD1 (6 bases). The CDR3 covers 15 residues. Trimming stripped 3 bases from V and 4 bases from J, with 18 bases between. In germline, CDR1 is GTSNPN, CDR2 SVGIG (reference sequence). This chain's CDR3 is CAWSAWTAVSYGYTF. CDR3 coding DNA: TGTGCCTGGAGCGCCTGGACAGCCGTTTCCTATGGCTACACCTTC. The variable domain in full, completed from reference TRBV30 and TRBJ1-2, reads SQTIHQWPATLVQPVGSPLSLECTVEGTSNPNLYWYRQAAGRGLQLLFYSVGIGQISSEVPQNLSASRPQDRQFILSSKKLLLSDSGFYLCAWSAWTAVSYGYTFGSGTRLTVV.

This chain connects TRBV4-3 to TRBJ2-2; possibly TRBD2 for D (5 bases). Per germline, CDR1 LGHNA and CDR2 YSLEER. Trimming stripped 4 bases from V and 5 bases from J, with 11 bases between. This CDR3 region has 14 residues. CDR3 in amino acids: CASSRGRRTGELFF. In DNA form, the CDR3 reads TGCGCCAGCAGCCGAGGGCGACGGACCGGGGAGCTGTTTTTT.

The rearrangement links TRBV6-6 to TRBJ2-5, with D perhaps matching TRBD2 (5 bases). V lost 2 bases and J lost 5, with 15 bases in between. The CDR3 runs 15 residues. Germline CDR1 and CDR2: MNHNY and SVGAGI (reference sequence). The CDR3: CASSYPSRAAETQYF. CDR3 nucleotide sequence: TGTGCCAGCAGTTACCCGTCGAGGGCGGCGGAGACCCAGTACTTC.

The rearrangement uses TRBV5-1 and TRBJ2-1, with 7 positions matching TRBD1. Unmatched junction bases numbered 4, after V lost 4 bases and J lost 0 bases. Germline CDR1 is SGHRS and CDR2 is YFSETQ. There are 15 residues in the CDR3. The CDR3: CASSRQGGSYNEQFF. Written as DNA, the CDR3 is TGCGCCAGCAGCCGACAGGGCGGCTCCTACAATGAGCAGTTCTTC.

The V call is TRBV2, the J call TRBJ2-3; TRBD2 might be the D (6 bases). The CDR3 runs 15 residues. V was trimmed by 4 bases and J by 3 bases, leaving 14 bases between them. The germline gives CDR1 SNHLY, CDR2 FYNNEI. Written as DNA, the CDR3 is TGTGCCAGCAGTGCTGCGGGAATAAATACAGATACGCAGTATTTT. It specifies CASSAAGINTDTQYF.

This clone was observed a handful of times. This sequence joins TRBV11-2 and TRBJ1-1, with D perhaps matching TRBD1 (5 bases). CDR1 SGHAT and CDR2 FQNNGV come from the germline V gene. This CDR3 has 13 amino acids. Trimming took off 0 bases at V and 8 bases at J, with 10 bases between the two ends. CDR3 residues: CASSLEWGREAFF. CDR3 nucleotides: TGTGCCAGCAGCTTAGAATGGGGCAGGGAAGCTTTCTTT.

The chain has TRBV5-1 and TRBJ1-1, with TRBD1 matching 9 bases. J was trimmed by 11 bases and V by 5 bases; bases with no gene match: 7. The CDR3 is 12 amino acids. Germline V gene lookup returns CDR1 SGHRS and CDR2 YFSETQ. CDR3 in DNA: TGCGCCAGCAGAGGGACAGGGAATAGGGCTTTCTTT. Protein: CASRGTGNRAFF.

CDR3 DNA: TGTGCCAGCAGCAGTGGACAGGGGGCTGAAGCTTTCTTT. Translating it yields CASSSGQGAEAFF. The rearrangement uses TRBV16 and TRBJ1-1, with 10 bases lining up with TRBD1. The CDR3 spans 13 residues. With V trimmed by 5 bases and J by 6 bases, 3 bases remained unmatched. Germline CDR1 reads KGHSY; CDR2 reads FQNENV.

Worth noting for this clone: The sample carries other DNA sequences with the same CDR3. This rearrangement joins TRBV6-5 to TRBJ1-2; D may be TRBD1 (5 bases). The CDR3 is 14 residues long. Germline values: CDR1 MNHEY, CDR2 SVGAGI. The V and J ends lost 2 bases and 2 bases respectively, with 9 bases between them. CDR3 amino acids: CASSYIRGNYGYTF. The CDR3 DNA is TGTGCCAGCAGTTACATCCGGGGGAACTATGGCTACACCTTC.